This entry lists 29 T cell receptor beta chains sequenced from one sample in a study of Graves' ophthalmopathy and Graves' hyperthyroidism. Beta-chain TCR CDR3 regions were amplified from RNA transcripts. HTBI primers were used in a first-round RT-PCR, which preceded a second-round multiplex PCR. TCRdb passed the multiplex PCR reads through MiXCR, listing each CDR3 protein once. The sample shows about 370,000 distinct CDR3 sequences, 15% to 20% of them seen only once. Sequencing was carried out using peripheral blood. All receptors come from an adult woman with stable Graves' hyperthyroidism.

The V gene is TRBV6-1, the J gene TRBJ1-5; 9 bases match TRBD1. V lost 6 bases, J lost 7 bases, and 7 bases stayed unmatched. The CDR3 covers 14 residues. Germline V gene data show CDR1 as MNHNS and CDR2 as SASEGT. This CDR3 is CASSPGTGRQPQHF. CDR3 DNA: TGTGCCAGCAGCCCTGGGACAGGGAGGCAGCCCCAGCATTTT.

This clonotype was detected many times. V is TRBV12-3 or TRBV12-4 and J is TRBJ1-5; D is unresolved. CDR3 length: 16 residues. Deletions cut 7 bases from V and 2 bases from J, with 18 bases between. This CDR3 is CASKRGGKIGNQPQHF. The CDR3 nucleotides read TGTGCCAGCAAAAGAGGAGGGAAGATCGGCAATCAGCCCCAGCATTTT.

This clonotype was observed at least ten times. The chain employs TRBV28 and TRBJ2-7; D uncertain. V lost 6 bases, J lost 3 bases, and 18 bases lay in between. Germline V gene sequence: CDR1 MDHEN, CDR2 SYDVKM. This CDR3 has 15 amino acids. CDR3: CASSSPLPYNYEQYF. The CDR3 nucleotides read TGTGCCAGCAGCTCCCCCCTCCCCTATAACTACGAGCAGTACTTC. The full variable domain, rest sourced from reference TRBV28 and TRBJ2-7, is DVKVTQSSRYLVKRTGEKVFLECVQDMDHENMFWYRQDPGLGLRLIYFSYDVKMKEKGDIPEGYSVSREKKERFSLILESASTNQTSMYLCASSSPLPYNYEQYFGPGTRLTVT.

This chain joins TRBV15 and TRBJ1-1; D perhaps matches TRBD1 (6 bases). Germline V CDR1 and CDR2: LNHNV, YYDKDF (reference sequence). The CDR3 is made up of 14 amino acids. The germline V and J ends were trimmed by 7 bases and 3 bases, with 15 bases remaining between them. In DNA, the CDR3 is TGTGCCACCACCCCTACGGGACAACACACTGAAGCTTTCTTT. Translation gives CATTPTGQHTEAFF.

This clonotype was detected ten times or more. The chain has TRBV12-3 or TRBV12-4 and TRBJ2-2, with D uncertain. Trimming removed 5 bases at V and 1 base at J, with 8 bases between. This CDR3 is built from 14 residues. The CDR3 reads CASSPRRNTGELFF. CDR3 DNA sequence: TGTGCCAGCAGTCCCCGACGGAACACCGGGGAGCTGTTTTTT.

This chain uses TRBV20-1 with TRBJ2-7; TRBD1 matches at 8 bases. Losses at the gene ends were 4 bases for V and 4 bases for J; bases not matched to a gene: 9. CDR1 is DFQATT, CDR2 SNEGSKA, per germline (reference sequence). The CDR3 is made up of 14 amino acids. The CDR3: CSATAQGVIYEQYF. The CDR3 DNA sequence: TGCAGTGCTACTGCACAGGGGGTGATATACGAGCAGTACTTC.

In its sample, this clonotype was seen many times. This sequence joins TRBV7-2 and TRBJ1-5; no definite D call. Germline V lookup: CDR1 SGHTA, CDR2 FQGNSA. This CDR3 spans 13 amino acids. The V end was cut by 3 bases, the J end by 4 bases, with 7 bases between. CDR3 in amino acids: CASSFLRNQPQHF. For the CDR3, the DNA is TGTGCCAGCAGCTTCCTCAGGAATCAGCCCCAGCATTTT.

This clonotype was recorded at least ten times. The J gene is TRBJ1-6, the V gene TRBV12-3 or TRBV12-4; D uncertain. There are 12 residues in the CDR3. The ends were cut back, 3 bases at V and 18 bases at J, with 15 bases in the middle. The CDR3 is CASSLLLDHPHF. Here the CDR3 DNA reads TGTGCCAGCAGTTTGCTCCTAGACCATCCCCACTTT.

Ten or more counts support this clonotype. The CDR3 sequence: CASSWTSGRTYEQYF. CDR3 bases: TGTGCCAGCAGCTGGACTAGCGGGAGAACCTACGAGCAGTACTTC. The chain links TRBV5-5 to TRBJ2-7; 13 positions agree with TRBD2. Germline loops: CDR1 SGHKS, CDR2 YYEKEE (reference sequence). CDR3 size: 15 residues. V was clipped by 3 bases and J by 2 bases; unmatched bases: 2.

This clonotype was counted ten times or more. The V call is TRBV14, the J call TRBJ2-7; no clear D. Trimming took off 3 bases at V and 0 bases at J, with 6 bases between the two ends. The CDR3 covers 13 residues. CDR1 SGHDN and CDR2 FVKESK come from the germline V gene. The CDR3 spells CASSQESSYEQYF. CDR3 in DNA: TGTGCCAGCAGCCAGGAGAGCTCCTACGAGCAGTACTTC.

This clonotype was counted ten times or more. The CDR3 coding sequence is TGTGCCAGCAGCCATCTCCGGGACTCTGGGGCCAACGTCCTGACTTTC. Protein product: CASSHLRDSGANVLTF. The V gene is TRBV4-2, the J gene TRBJ2-6, with D possibly matching TRBD2 (5 bases). Trimming cost V 3 bases and J 0 bases, with 9 bases left between them. This CDR3 has 16 amino acids. Germline loops: CDR1 LGHNA, CDR2 YNFKEQ.

The V call is TRBV24-1, the J call TRBJ2-5, with TRBD1 as a possible D gene (6 bases). Germline CDR1 is KGHDR and CDR2 is SFDVKD. CDR3 size: 15 residues. V lost 4 bases, J lost 4 bases, and 15 bases lay in between. DNA of the CDR3: TGTGCCACCAGTGACCCCACCGGGACAACAGAGACCCAGTACTTC. Encoded protein: CATSDPTGTTETQYF.

This clonotype was seen repeatedly, ten times or more. This chain joins TRBV28 and TRBJ1-1; D ambiguous. Trimming cost V 7 bases and J 1 base, with 7 bases left between them. Germline loops: CDR1 MDHEN, CDR2 SYDVKM. CDR3 size: 12 residues. The CDR3 DNA reads TGTGCCAGCAAGCGGAGGAACACTGAAGCTTTCTTT. Amino acids: CASKRRNTEAFF.

This sequence joins TRBV7-9 and TRBJ2-7; D possibly corresponds to TRBD1 (5 bases). Germline V gene sequence: CDR1 SEHNR, CDR2 FQNEAQ (reference sequence). V lost 5 bases to trimming and J lost 3 bases, with 8 bases between them. CDR3 length equals 12 residues. The CDR3 DNA is TGTGCCAGCAGCGACAGTAACTACGAGCAGTACTTC. Amino acids: CASSDSNYEQYF.

Ten or more counts support this clonotype. The chain joins TRBV20-1 to TRBJ1-2; 7 nucleotides match TRBD1. J was trimmed by 2 bases and V by 0 bases; bases with no gene match: 3. CDR1 is DFQATT and CDR2 is SNEGSKA in the germline V gene (reference sequence). CDR3 length equals 14 residues. CDR3 sequence (DNA): TGCAGTGCTAGAGACCCGGGACAGAACTATGGCTACACCTTC. Translated, it gives CSARDPGQNYGYTF.

This clonotype was found many times. The chain employs TRBV20-1 and TRBJ2-7, with a weak D call TRBD2 (7 bases). There are 13 residues in the CDR3. V was trimmed by 3 bases and J by 5 bases, leaving 14 bases between them. CDR1 and CDR2 from the germline V gene are DFQATT and SNEGSKA (reference sequence). CDR3 region: CSASDGRGHEQYF. In DNA form, the CDR3 reads TGCAGTGCTAGCGACGGGCGGGGGCACGAGCAGTACTTC.

This clonotype was recorded at least ten times. This chain links TRBV20-1 with TRBJ2-5, with TRBD1 matching over 9 bases. The V segment lost 5 bases and the J segment 2 bases; nucleotides outside the gene matches: 12. The CDR3 is made up of 16 amino acids. Germline loops: CDR1 DFQATT, CDR2 SNEGSKA (reference sequence). CDR3 loop: CSAQRFGTGTQETQYF. The CDR3 bases are TGCAGTGCTCAGCGATTTGGGACAGGGACGCAAGAGACCCAGTACTTC.

The sample holds many counts of this clonotype. This chain joins TRBV6-5 and TRBJ1-6; D remains ambiguous. This CDR3 has 15 residues. The V gene lost 2 bases and the J gene lost 7 bases, with 12 bases spanning the gap. The germline V gene has CDR1 MNHEY and CDR2 SVGAGI. For the CDR3, the DNA is TGTGCCAGCAGTTACGTCCGGGGTGGAAATTCACCCCTCCACTTT. Amino acid sequence: CASSYVRGGNSPLHF.

The genes are TRBV20-1 and TRBJ2-7, with D perhaps assigned TRBD1 or TRBD2 (7 bases each). The length of the CDR3 is 15 residues. Germline lookup yields CDR1 DFQATT and CDR2 SNEGSKA (reference sequence). The ends were cut back, 0 bases at V and 3 bases at J, with 15 bases in the middle. As DNA, the CDR3 is TGCAGTGCTAGAGATCAGGGGGGGGGCGGCTACGAGCAGTACTTC. Its protein product is CSARDQGGGGYEQYF.

This clonotype was counted ten times or more. This chain joins TRBV19 and TRBJ2-7; the D gene is possibly TRBD1 (6 bases). Germline V gene data show CDR1 as LNHDA and CDR2 as SQIVND (reference sequence). CDR3 length equals 15 residues. V gave up 6 bases and J gave up 1 base, with 16 bases separating them. This chain's CDR3 is CASRGAGHPSYEQYF. The CDR3 coding sequence is TGTGCCAGTAGGGGGGCAGGGCACCCATCCTACGAGCAGTACTTC.

With respect to this clonotype: The CDR3 carries no conserved terminal phenylalanine or tryptophan, so it likely arises from a read error. This chain links TRBV15 with TRBJ2-7; D is uncertain. This CDR3 spans 13 amino acids. Germline V gene data show CDR1 as LNHNV and CDR2 as YYDKDF (reference sequence). CDR3 residues: CATSTREAYEQYC. CDR3 nucleotide sequence: TGCGCCACCAGCACCCGCGAGGCATACGAGCAGTACTGC.

This sequence joins TRBV5-6 and TRBJ1-1; D unresolved. With 1 base removed from V and 5 bases from J, the gap between germline ends came to 9 bases. Germline loops: CDR1 SGHDT, CDR2 YYEEEE. This CDR3 has 13 amino acids. CDR3 region: CASSLRERTEAFF. The CDR3 nucleotides read TGTGCCAGCAGCTTGAGGGAAAGGACTGAAGCTTTCTTT.

This clonotype was seen ten or more times. The rearrangement joins TRBV10-2 to TRBJ1-2; D might be TRBD1 (6 bases). V lost 0 bases, J lost 6 bases, and 14 bases lay in between. The germline V gene has CDR1 WSHSY and CDR2 SAAADI. This CDR3 has 15 amino acids. The CDR3 coding sequence is TGCGCCAGCAGTGAGTCTGACAGGATTTCGGATGGCTACACCTTC. Translated, it gives CASSESDRISDGYTF.

This clonotype was seen more than once but under ten times. The chain recombines TRBV2 with TRBJ2-6, with D possibly TRBD1 on 6 matching bases. Germline V gene data show CDR1 as SNHLY and CDR2 as FYNNEI. Trimming removed 4 bases from V and 1 base from J, with 8 bases in between. The CDR3 contains 15 residues. This chain's CDR3 is CASSVQGSGANVLTF. The CDR3 region has the DNA TGTGCCAGCAGTGTACAGGGATCTGGGGCCAACGTCCTGACTTTC.

This clonotype was seen repeatedly, ten times or more. A read error is possible here, since a much larger clone lies one base away. The J gene is TRBJ1-1, the V gene TRBV12-3 or TRBV12-4, with TRBD1 identical over 9 bases. V lost 7 bases and J lost 8; bases outside the gene matches: 5. CDR3 length: 12 residues. This chain's CDR3 is CASMGQGFEAFF. The CDR3 nucleotides are TGTGCCAGCATGGGACAGGGTTTCGAAGCTTTCTTT.

This clonotype was counted many times. The chain has TRBV7-2 and TRBJ2-1; unclear D gene. Trimming left V 8 bases short and J 5 bases short, with 13 bases between. CDR1 SGHTA and CDR2 FQGNSA come from the germline V gene. The CDR3 length is 13 residues. The CDR3 nucleotides are TGTGCCAGCTCTTACAACCACAACAATGAGCAGTTCTTC. It is translated as CASSYNHNNEQFF. Using reference TRBV7-2 and TRBJ2-1 for the parts outside the CDR3, the full variable domain is GAGVSQSPSNKVTEKGKDVELRCDPISGHTALYWYRQSLGQGLEFLIYFQGNSAPDKSGLPSDRFSAERTGGSVSTLTIQRTQQEDSAVYLCASSYNHNNEQFFGPGTRLTVL.

This clonotype was seen ten or more times. The chain recombines TRBV14 with TRBJ2-7; 8 bases match TRBD1. V lost 6 bases, J lost 2 bases, and 6 bases stayed unmatched. The V gene's germline CDR1 is SGHDN and CDR2 FVKESK. The CDR3 totals 14 residues. CDR3 region: CASSSQGVPYEQYF. CDR3 in DNA: TGTGCCAGCAGTTCACAGGGGGTTCCCTACGAGCAGTACTTC.

The V gene is TRBV19, the J gene TRBJ1-2; no reliable D call. V lost 4 bases to trimming and J lost 5 bases, with 8 bases between them. The germline V gene has CDR1 LNHDA and CDR2 SQIVND (reference sequence). The CDR3 totals 12 residues. The DNA for the CDR3 is TGTGCCAGTAGTACCCAACTTTATGGCTACACCTTC. The encoded protein is CASSTQLYGYTF.

This clonotype has just a few counts. The rearrangement uses TRBV12-3 or TRBV12-4 and TRBJ2-5; no clear D. This CDR3 spans 13 amino acids. V lost 6 bases and J 2 bases, leaving 10 bases between the germline ends. CDR3 region: CASSMDLQETQYF. The CDR3 nucleotides read TGTGCCAGCAGCATGGACCTACAAGAGACCCAGTACTTC.